One sample yielded the 23 T cell receptor beta chains listed below, sequenced in a study of regulatory T cells in long-lasting Graves disease. Building the TCR beta libraries relied on iRepertoire HTBI primers, and CDR3 regions underwent Arm-PCR. A single record per CDR3 protein comes from TCRdb applying MiXCR to the multiplex PCR reads. The data show 400,000 to 550,000 distinct CDR3 sequences, less than 20% seen once. Regarding time point: newly diagnosed GD, antithyroid drugs for less than 3 months. TCR sequences were obtained from RNA taken from PBMCs. These same data were also listed under a study on T cells in Graves' hyperthyroidism and ophthalmopathy.

The sequencing here drew on peripheral blood mononuclear cells (PBMCs), taken at new diagnosis, from a patient treated with antithyroid drugs. Receptors originate from a woman aged 25 to 45 with Graves disease.

There are many counts of this clonotype. V gene TRBV2 combines with J gene TRBJ2-1; perhaps TRBD2 as D (5 bases). Germline-derived CDR1 and CDR2 are SNHLY and FYNNEI. Trimming removed 8 bases at V and 5 bases at J, with 19 bases between. The CDR3 covers 15 residues. DNA of the CDR3: TGTGCCAGCGCGGGTTTGCTAGCCCCAAACAATGAGCAGTTCTTC. Protein sequence: CASAGLLAPNNEQFF.

This clonotype has just a few counts. J is TRBJ2-2 and V is TRBV5-1; D is perhaps TRBD1 or TRBD2 (5 bases each). Germline CDR1 SGHRS, CDR2 YFSETQ. Trimming shortened V by 4 bases and J by 8 bases, and 18 bases separated the two germline ends. This CDR3 spans 15 amino acids. In DNA, the CDR3 is TGCGCCAGCAGCCCTGACAGACGGGGCACGGGGGAGCTGTTTTTT. It encodes CASSPDRRGTGELFF.

In its sample, this clonotype was seen many times. The gene calls are TRBV6-2 or TRBV6-3 and TRBJ2-7; D gene unclear. V was pared by 2 bases and J by 2 bases, with 7 bases between. Looked up from germline, CDR1 is MNHEY and CDR2 is SVGEGT. The CDR3 runs 13 residues. The CDR3 sequence is CASSYNGPYEQYF. CDR3 in DNA: TGTGCCAGCAGTTACAACGGGCCCTACGAGCAGTACTTC.

This clonotype was seen more than once but under ten times. The chain has TRBV19 and TRBJ2-1, with D perhaps TRBD2 (7 bases). CDR1 and CDR2 from the germline V gene are LNHDA and SQIVND (reference sequence). This CDR3 is built from 17 residues. V was pared by 4 bases and J by 6 bases, with 22 bases between. DNA of the CDR3: TGTGCCAGTAGTACCACTGACCGGGGGGCGATGATCAATGAGCAGTTCTTC. Its protein is CASSTTDRGAMINEQFF. Full variable domain (missing parts from reference TRBV19 and TRBJ2-1): DGGITQSPKYLFRKEGQNVTLSCEQNLNHDAMYWYRQDPGQGLRLIYYSQIVNDFQKGDIAEGYSVSREKKESFPLTVTSAQKNPTAFYLCASSTTDRGAMINEQFFGPGTRLTVL.

In this sample, this clonotype turned up many times. One end of the junction does not line up with germline, which may come from a read error. V gene TRBV3-1 combines with J gene TRBJ2-1; 10 nucleotides match TRBD2. CDR1 LGHDT and CDR2 YNNKEL come from the germline V gene (reference sequence). The CDR3 is 13 amino acids. The CDR3 sequence: CASTQSLAGAPFF. In DNA, the CDR3 is TGTGCCAGCACCCAATCCCTAGCGGGAGCCCCGTTCTTC.

This chain links TRBV20-1 with TRBJ1-5, with TRBD1 as a possible D gene (5 bases). The V gene's germline CDR1 is DFQATT and CDR2 SNEGSKA (reference sequence). V lost 6 bases, J lost 5 bases, and 17 bases lay in between. This CDR3 is built from 14 residues. The CDR3 here is CSARGGQGDQPQHF. DNA for the CDR3: TGCAGTGCCCGAGGAGGCCAGGGTGATCAGCCCCAGCATTTT.

The chain links TRBV7-9 to TRBJ1-5; no definite D call. The V gene lost 9 bases and the J gene lost 0 bases, with 9 bases spanning the gap. CDR3 length: 13 residues. CDR1 and CDR2 (germline): SEHNR, FQNEAQ (reference sequence). The CDR3 sequence: CASGLGSNQPQHF. Written as DNA, the CDR3 is TGTGCCAGTGGGCTCGGTAGCAATCAGCCCCAGCATTTT.

This clonotype was recorded at least ten times. V is TRBV2 and J is TRBJ2-1; maybe TRBD2 (5 bases). Trimming took 7 bases from V and 9 from J, leaving 16 bases between them. The CDR3 runs 13 residues. CDR1 is SNHLY and CDR2 is FYNNEI in the germline V gene. CDR3 coding DNA: TGTGCCAGCATGCCGGGCCTAGGGAGTGAGCAGTTCTTC. Translation: CASMPGLGSEQFF.

The V gene is TRBV20-1, the J gene TRBJ2-5, with TRBD1 as a possible D gene (6 bases). Trimming stripped 1 base from V and 9 bases from J, with 15 bases between. This CDR3 contains 13 residues. Looked up from germline, CDR1 is DFQATT and CDR2 is SNEGSKA (reference sequence). The CDR3: CSARGPRGQAQYF. The CDR3 DNA reads TGCAGTGCTAGAGGGCCCAGGGGCCAGGCCCAGTACTTC.

This clonotype appeared many times. The chain carries TRBV4-1 and TRBJ2-5; 12 bases match TRBD2. V gave up 0 bases and J gave up 4 bases; unmatched junction bases: 3. Germline CDR1 reads MGHRA; CDR2 reads YSYEKL. CDR3 length: 16 amino acids. CDR3 protein: CASSQDGLAGLETQYF. CDR3 sequence (DNA): TGCGCCAGCAGCCAAGATGGACTAGCGGGATTAGAGACCCAGTACTTC.

This clonotype came up a few times. This sequence joins TRBV10-1 and TRBJ2-7; D may be TRBD2 (5 bases). Germline loops: CDR1 WNHNN, CDR2 SYGVQD (reference sequence). The V and J ends lost 6 bases and 3 bases respectively, with 18 bases between them. This CDR3 spans 15 amino acids. For the CDR3, the DNA is TGCGCCAGCAGCCTCCCCGCCCACGGGATCTACGAGCAGTACTTC. Encoded protein: CASSLPAHGIYEQYF.

This clonotype occurred many times. The rearrangement joins TRBV4-3 to TRBJ2-7; 8 bases agree with TRBD2. V dropped 1 base and J dropped 3; count of bases not matched to a gene: 5. From germline, CDR1 is LGHNA and CDR2 YSLEER. The CDR3 length is 15 residues. CDR3 sequence (DNA): TGCGCCAGCAGCCAAGCCGCAGCGGGAGTCTACGAGCAGTACTTC. It specifies CASSQAAAGVYEQYF.

This clonotype was detected many times. V is TRBV6-1 and J is TRBJ2-6; no clear D. The CDR3 is made up of 16 amino acids. The V end was cut by 5 bases, the J end by 0 bases, with 11 bases between. The V gene's germline CDR1 is MNHNS and CDR2 SASEGT. Here the CDR3 DNA reads TGTGCCAGCAGTCGAGACACTACCTCTGGGGCCAACGTCCTGACTTTC. Translating gives CASSRDTTSGANVLTF.

A note on this clonotype: A much larger clonotype is one base distant, so this may be a read error. J is TRBJ2-1 and V is TRBV18, with a possible D match to TRBD2 (5 bases). Trimming removed 8 bases from V and 3 bases from J, with 11 bases in between. Germline-derived CDR1 and CDR2 are KGHSH and LQKENI. The CDR3 has 13 residues. Here the CDR3 DNA reads TGTGCCAGCCCGCCCGGGGACTACAATGAGCAGTTCTTC. This encodes CASPPGDYNEQFF.

In the case of this clonotype: A much larger clone lies a single base off, so this may be a read error. The rearrangement joins TRBV7-2 to TRBJ2-1; weak D call: TRBD2 (6 bases). Germline V CDR1 and CDR2: SGHTA, FQGNSA. This CDR3 has 15 amino acids. The V end lost 5 bases, the J end lost 4 bases, and 15 bases lay between the germline ends. DNA of the CDR3: TGTGCCAGCAGCCGCCAGGGTGCGGGGTACAATGAGCAGTTCTTC. Amino acids: CASSRQGAGYNEQFF.

The CDR3 here is CASSSGTEYEQYF. CDR3 nucleotides: TGTGCCAGCAGCTCCGGGACCGAATACGAGCAGTACTTC. The gene calls are TRBV7-9 and TRBJ2-7, with D perhaps being TRBD1 or TRBD2 (5 bases each). CDR1 is SEHNR, CDR2 FQNEAQ, per germline (reference sequence). The germline V and J ends were trimmed by 4 bases and 4 bases, with 11 bases remaining between them. The CDR3 covers 13 residues.

This clonotype was seen repeatedly, ten times or more. This chain connects TRBV12-3 or TRBV12-4 to TRBJ1-2; D uncertain. Trimming removed 4 bases at V and 4 bases at J, with 10 bases between. The CDR3 sequence is 13 residues long. The CDR3 DNA is TGTGCCAGCAGTTCATCGGGATTCTATGGCTACACCTTC. It is translated as CASSSSGFYGYTF.

There are many counts of this clonotype. The rearrangement links TRBV20-1 to TRBJ2-3; D remains ambiguous. The V end lost 5 bases, the J end lost 2 bases, and 11 bases lay between the germline ends. CDR3 length: 13 amino acids. The germline CDR1 and CDR2 sequences are DFQATT and SNEGSKA (reference sequence). The CDR3 DNA reads TGCAGTGCTGCGGACCCAACCACAGATACGCAGTATTTT. It codes for CSAADPTTDTQYF.

This clonotype appeared many times. The rearrangement links TRBV27 to TRBJ2-1, with TRBD1 matching 7 bases. V lost 0 bases and J lost 0; bases outside the gene matches: 5. The germline V gene encodes CDR1 MNHEY and CDR2 SMNVEV (reference sequence). The CDR3 contains 17 residues. DNA for the CDR3: TGTGCCAGCAGTTTATCCACAGGGGACCTCTCCTACAATGAGCAGTTCTTC. It specifies CASSLSTGDLSYNEQFF.

CDR3 nucleotide sequence: TGTGCCAGCAGTTTCTGGCCGATGAACACCGGGGAGCTGTTTTTT. It encodes CASSFWPMNTGELFF. The rearrangement joins TRBV12-3 or TRBV12-4 to TRBJ2-2; D unresolved. Trimming removed 3 bases at V and 1 base at J, with 9 bases between. The CDR3 totals 15 residues.

The V and J genes are TRBV2 and TRBJ1-1; no clear D. The germline V gene has CDR1 SNHLY and CDR2 FYNNEI. Trimming cost V 4 bases and J 8 bases, with 14 bases left between them. This CDR3 comprises 13 residues. CDR3 DNA sequence: TGTGCCAGCAGTGTTTCCGTCCTCGCCGAAGCTTTCTTT. Translation gives CASSVSVLAEAFF.

This clonotype was found once. The V gene is TRBV28, the J gene TRBJ1-1; a possible D gene is TRBD1 (5 bases). The CDR3 covers 16 residues. Germline V CDR1 and CDR2: MDHEN, SYDVKM. V shed 4 bases and J shed 4 bases, with 19 bases lying between them. The CDR3 loop reads CASSSRGDPRFTEAFF. The DNA of the CDR3 is TGTGCCAGCAGTTCCCGGGGCGACCCCCGTTTCACTGAAGCTTTCTTT.

This chain's CDR3 is CASSLAADSGYGYTF. In nucleotides, the CDR3 is TGTGCCAGCAGCTTAGCGGCTGACAGCGGCTATGGCTACACCTTC. The rearrangement links TRBV7-9 to TRBJ1-2, with D possibly matching TRBD1 (5 bases). The CDR3 loop spans 15 amino acids. CDR1 and CDR2 from the germline V gene are SEHNR and FQNEAQ (reference sequence). V dropped 0 bases and J dropped 4 bases, with 12 bases sitting between them.